This TCR beta chain comes out of a study of shared clonotypes between healthy human individuals. As for the study in general: Every donor yielded three CD4 naive, three CD4 memory, two CD8 naive and one CD8 memory plate.

Sequencing was performed with immunoSEQ multiplex PCR; in TCRdb, only in-frame clones are kept and a portion is missing. Of roughly 2,300,000 clones detected, 85% to 95% appear once; the ten largest clones hold around 0.35%. Splitting of CD4+ cells produced CD45RA+ naive and CD45RA-negative memory subsets. Sample: naive CD4+ T cells from PBMCs. The subset is: CD45RA+ positively selected. The receptor's source is a young man in good health. Some clones in this sample may be carry-over from other donors' samples.

The CDR3 nucleotides are TGCGCCAGCAGCTTAAATCCCACAGATACTAACTATGGCTACACCTTC. It yields the protein CASSLNPTDTNYGYTF. This chain uses TRBV5-1 with TRBJ1-2; no definite D call. The CDR3 length is 16 residues. With 2 bases removed from V and 0 bases from J, the gap between germline ends came to 14 bases. From germline, CDR1 is SGHRS and CDR2 YFSETQ.